This T cell receptor (beta chain) originates from a study of blood T cell repertoires in COVID-19. The table came from immunoSEQ multiplex PCR; TCRdb's copy has only in-frame clones and leaves some out. The sample contains about 140,000 clones, 75% to 90% of which appear only once. V was pared by 5 bases and J by 7 bases, with 13 bases of the junction left unmatched. CDR1 is MDHEN and CDR2 is SYDVKM in the germline V gene. The CDR3 length is 16 residues. Sequencing input: peripheral blood. The TCR comes from a woman aged 60 to 75 with active COVID-19. The gene calls are TRBV28 and TRBJ1-4, with TRBD1 matching over 7 bases. CDR3 amino acids: CASSLLGTVRSEKLFF. CDR3 coding DNA: TGTGCCAGCAGTCTCCTTGGGACAGTGAGAAGTGAAAAACTGTTTTTT.